The next 18 T cell receptor beta chains were all read from a single sample in a study of blood T cell repertoires in COVID-19 (dated by TCRdb to the early 2020s). Library method: the immunoSEQ multiplex PCR assay. TCRdb obtained this table from immuneACCESS and retained in-frame rearrangements with V and J assigned. These tables miss some clones; where compared with another copy, unresolved V genes account for less than half of the shortfall, and the remainder is unexplained. This sample has roughly 120,000 clones in its table, and 70% to 80% of those were observed once. The ten largest clones represent 2% to 3% of the sample. The specimen sequenced was peripheral blood. Receptors originate from a man aged 50-59 years with acute or convalescent COVID-19.

V usage is TRBV10-3 and J usage is TRBJ1-2; 8 bases are shared with TRBD1. The CDR3 has 14 residues. Germline V gene data show CDR1 as ENHRY and CDR2 as SYGVKD. J gave up 6 bases and V 5 bases, and 8 bases lay outside the gene matches. This CDR3 is CAISIERTGNGYTF. In DNA, the CDR3 is TGTGCCATCAGTATAGAGAGGACAGGGAATGGCTACACCTTC.

The chain couples TRBV19 to TRBJ1-5; no definite D call. Germline V gene data show CDR1 as LNHDA and CDR2 as SQIVND (reference sequence). The CDR3 totals 14 residues. The V and J ends lost 2 bases and 0 bases respectively, with 5 bases between them. The CDR3: CASSILHSNQPQHF. The CDR3, as DNA: TGTGCCAGTAGTATATTACATAGCAATCAGCCCCAGCATTTT.

This clone has a single count. This chain links TRBV7-9 with TRBJ2-3, with a possible D match to TRBD2 (6 bases). The CDR3 spans 15 residues. Deletions cut 5 bases from V and 1 base from J, with 13 bases between. CDR1 is SEHNR, CDR2 FQNEAQ, per germline (reference sequence). The CDR3 loop is CASSRSGEGTDTQYF. CDR3 nucleotides: TGTGCCAGCAGCCGGTCGGGGGAGGGCACAGATACGCAGTATTTT.

This chain connects TRBV4-2 to TRBJ2-5; 10 bases map to TRBD2. This CDR3 is 16 amino acids long. Germline V gene sequence: CDR1 LGHNA, CDR2 YNFKEQ. V gave up 4 bases and J gave up 2 bases; unmatched junction bases: 7. The CDR3: CASSPRTSGDQETQYF. DNA of the CDR3: TGTGCCAGCAGCCCAAGGACTAGCGGAGATCAAGAGACCCAGTACTTC.

This clone was observed a handful of times. The sample has other DNA sequences that encode this CDR3 too. The V call is TRBV6-5, the J call TRBJ1-6; 11 positions match TRBD1. The CDR3 is 15 residues long. Germline V gene data show CDR1 as MNHEY and CDR2 as SVGAGI. The V segment lost 0 bases and the J segment 9 bases; nucleotides outside the gene matches: 1. Written as DNA, the CDR3 is TGTGCCAGCAGTTACTCGGGACAGGGGGTTTCACCCCTCCACTTT. This translates into CASSYSGQGVSPLHF.

This clone was picked up a small number of times. The chain combines TRBV3-1 (or the pseudogene TRBV3-2) with TRBJ1-6; TRBD1 is a possible D gene (6 bases). The CDR3 has 16 residues. The germline V and J ends were trimmed by 1 base and 7 bases, with 14 bases remaining between them. CDR1 is LGHDT and CDR2 is YNNKEL in the germline V gene (reference sequence). The CDR3 is CASSQADRSDNSPLHF. In nucleotides, the CDR3 is TGTGCCAGCAGCCAAGCAGACAGGTCAGACAATTCACCCCTCCACTTT.

The gene calls are TRBV5-1 and TRBJ2-7; tentatively, D is TRBD1 (5 bases). Between the trimmed V and J ends, which lost 0 bases and 2 bases, there was a span of 9 bases. Germline V gene lookup returns CDR1 SGHRS and CDR2 YFSETQ. This CDR3 has 14 residues. CDR3 nucleotide sequence: TGCGCCAGCAGCTTGGTACAGGCCACCTACGAGCAGTACTTC. Its translation: CASSLVQATYEQYF.

The chain couples TRBV6-5 to TRBJ1-6; D is unclear. V shed 7 bases and J shed 10 bases, with 14 bases lying between them. Germline assignment: CDR1 MNHEY and CDR2 SVGAGI. This CDR3 has 13 residues. The CDR3 is CASNRGEESPLHF. As DNA, the CDR3 is TGTGCCAGCAATCGGGGTGAAGAATCACCCCTCCACTTT.

This sequence joins TRBV11-3 and TRBJ2-3, with 9 positions matching TRBD1. Trimming removed 5 bases from V and 1 base from J; junction bases left unmatched: 4. CDR1 is SGHNT and CDR2 is YENEEA in the germline V gene. The CDR3 runs 15 residues. CDR3 DNA: TGTGCCAGCAGCGCGCGGACAGGGGGCACAGATACGCAGTATTTT. This sequence encodes CASSARTGGTDTQYF.

This sequence joins TRBV6-6 and TRBJ2-2; tentative D call: TRBD1 (6 bases). V was clipped by 4 bases and J by 6 bases, with 15 bases between them. Germline V lookup: CDR1 MNHNY, CDR2 SVGAGI (reference sequence). The CDR3 runs 15 residues. DNA of the CDR3: TGTGCCAGCAGTTGGGGGCAGGGGAGCCCCGGGGAGCTGTTTTTT. Translating it yields CASSWGQGSPGELFF.

This chain uses TRBV6-5 with TRBJ1-5; 10 nucleotides line up with TRBD1. The CDR3 sequence is 15 residues long. CDR1 and CDR2 (germline): MNHEY, SVGAGI. The trim removed 7 bases at V and 1 base at J, leaving 4 bases unmatched. The CDR3 loop reads CASNLGQGSNQPQHF. The CDR3 region has the DNA TGTGCCAGCAACCTGGGACAGGGGAGCAATCAGCCCCAGCATTTT.

This chain joins TRBV20-1 and TRBJ1-4, with D hard to call. Germline V lookup: CDR1 DFQATT, CDR2 SNEGSKA (reference sequence). Deletions cut 4 bases from V and 8 bases from J, with 8 bases between. The CDR3 spans 11 residues. CDR3: CSANREEKLFF. The CDR3 DNA follows: TGCAGTGCTAACAGAGAAGAAAAACTGTTTTTT.

This sequence joins TRBV18 and TRBJ1-2; D unclear. The CDR3 sequence is 16 residues long. The V end lost 2 bases, the J end lost 2 bases, and 15 bases lay between the germline ends. CDR1 and CDR2 (germline): KGHSH, LQKENI. The CDR3 here is CASSPAPLTVNYGYTF. Written as DNA, the CDR3 is TGTGCCAGCTCACCAGCACCCCTCACAGTCAACTATGGCTACACCTTC.

The chain carries TRBV6-1 and TRBJ1-3; D may be TRBD1 (6 bases). This CDR3 region has 14 residues. Trimming removed 3 bases at V and 7 bases at J, with 13 bases between. The germline V gene has CDR1 MNHNS and CDR2 SASEGT. CDR3 bases: TGTGCCAGCAGTGACGTTGGGGGGGCGAACACCATATATTTT. As protein: CASSDVGGANTIYF.

This clone was recorded only once. The rearrangement uses TRBV27 and TRBJ2-5; 10 bases are a match to TRBD1. The CDR3 length is 15 residues. From germline, CDR1 is MNHEY and CDR2 SMNVEV (reference sequence). Trimming cost V 6 bases and J 4 bases; bases outside gene matches: 8. CDR3 sequence reads: CASRPWTGGIETQYF. The CDR3 bases are TGTGCCAGCAGACCATGGACAGGGGGGATAGAGACCCAGTACTTC.

This chain joins TRBV5-1 and TRBJ2-3, with 10 bases matching TRBD2. The V segment lost 1 base and the J segment 4 bases; nucleotides outside the gene matches: 3. Germline V gene data show CDR1 as SGHRS and CDR2 as YFSETQ. The CDR3 is made up of 15 amino acids. The CDR3 sequence: CASSLIAGGADTQYF. In DNA, the CDR3 is TGCGCCAGCAGCTTGATAGCGGGGGGTGCAGATACGCAGTATTTT.

The chain uses TRBV14 and TRBJ1-1; 8 nucleotides align to TRBD1. Germline-derived CDR1 and CDR2 are SGHDN and FVKESK. The CDR3 has 14 amino acids. J was trimmed by 11 bases and V by 4 bases; bases with no gene match: 12. As DNA, the CDR3 is TGTGCCAGCAGCCGAGGGACAGGATCGCTAGGGGCTTTCTTT. Amino acid sequence: CASSRGTGSLGAFF.

The gene calls are TRBV7-9 and TRBJ1-6; D might be TRBD1 (6 bases). V was shortened by 5 bases and J by 3 bases, with 8 bases between the two germline ends. The CDR3 has 14 residues. Per the germline V gene, CDR1 is SEHNR and CDR2 is FQNEAQ (reference sequence). CDR3 nucleotide sequence: TGTGCCAGCAGCCAGGACAGCTATAATTCACCCCTCCACTTT. It is translated as CASSQDSYNSPLHF.